A selection of T cell receptor beta chains follows, all from one sample in a study of cytomegalovirus exposure and HLA in healthy donors. The repertoire was sequenced with immunoSEQ multiplex PCR; TCRdb's copy has only in-frame clones and lacks some. The sample consists of about 120,000 clones, around 83% of them appearing once. Sequences were obtained from PBMCs. The receptor set was obtained from a woman in her fifties or sixties in good health and CMV-seropositive. Both conserved end residues are part of each CDR3.

v_call: TRBV6-6; cdr3_aa: CASPTPGDYEQYF
v_call: TRBV9; cdr3_aa: CASSPSTGGRMLFF
v_call: TRBV5-4; cdr3_aa: CASSMPGLAVNEQYF
v_call: TRBV5-4; cdr3_aa: CASSKSGIREQYF
v_call: TRBV5-1; cdr3_aa: CASSYRDRVAKNIQYF
v_call: TRBV7-3; cdr3_aa: CASSPLAGGRNEQFF
v_call: TRBV19; cdr3_aa: CASSRGQTYEQYF
v_call: TRBV18; cdr3_aa: CASSPPGTGPSGNTIYF
v_call: TRBV19; cdr3_aa: CASSRPQGAAFF
v_call: TRBV11-2; cdr3_aa: CASSIRLAGGQETQYF
v_call: TRBV18; cdr3_aa: CASSPTGIIIYNEQFF
v_call: TRBV5-4; cdr3_aa: CASSLEGTGYPEAFF
v_call: TRBV9; cdr3_aa: CASSPGQGASSYNEQFF
v_call: TRBV7-6; cdr3_aa: CASSFGGSTSALETQYF
v_call: TRBV19; cdr3_aa: CASSPSSGGSQGYGYTF
v_call: TRBV4-2; cdr3_aa: CASSQEGTVATEAFF
v_call: TRBV6-5; cdr3_aa: CATGQGNEKLFF
v_call: TRBV2; cdr3_aa: CARGGLGTGGEKIYEQYF
v_call: TRBV6-4; cdr3_aa: CASSDLGQSSYNEQFF
v_call: TRBV4-1; cdr3_aa: CASSQDREKGRFKAFF
v_call: TRBV11-3; cdr3_aa: CASSVGGETDTQYF
v_call: TRBV2; cdr3_aa: CASRGRGDRGFNQPQHF
v_call: TRBV5-1; cdr3_aa: CASSLGYDYEAFF
v_call: TRBV11-2; cdr3_aa: CASSIGGSYEQYF
v_call: TRBV7-6; cdr3_aa: CASSRQGYYGYTF
v_call: TRBV7-9; cdr3_aa: CASSLNGLAGTEQYF
v_call: TRBV7-2; cdr3_aa: CASSPTRREYSYEQYF
v_call: TRBV5-1; cdr3_aa: CASSQPGPGTEAFF
v_call: TRBV4-1; cdr3_aa: CASSPQRGTASYEQYF
v_call: TRBV11-2; cdr3_aa: CASSSGQGTYEQYF
v_call: TRBV5-8; cdr3_aa: CASLTGRSQETQYF
v_call: TRBV7-3; cdr3_aa: CASSSVGVSNTGELFF
v_call: TRBV5-6; cdr3_aa: CASSFSGNGNSPLHF
v_call: TRBV5-1; cdr3_aa: CASSPWTSGRATDTQYF
v_call: TRBV9; cdr3_aa: CASSVYGQGQETQYF
v_call: TRBV29-1; cdr3_aa: CSVEDSIFSTNTEAFF
v_call: TRBV18; cdr3_aa: CASSPNPTSGVSTDTQYF
v_call: TRBV27; cdr3_aa: CASGLAGTDTQYF
v_call: TRBV7-9; cdr3_aa: CASSFGTGQGTQYF